This TCR beta chain appears in the sequencing data of a study of blood T cells in healthy people across ages. Whole-study results and caveats: There were more naive CD4+ cells and higher diversity in long-lived donors than in aged donors. Samples with more naive T cells showed higher observed beta diversity. Per million T cells, TCR beta diversity dropped about linearly as age rose.

The CDR3 covers 14 residues. V shed 2 bases, J shed 4 bases, and the junction held 3 bases outside the gene matches. Germline loops: CDR1 KGHSH, CDR2 LQKENI. Using a J-beta primer mix together with a sample-barcoded 5' primer, a second PCR was run for roughly 7 to 12 cycles. MiXCR, run by TCRdb on the 5' RACE reads, gives a single entry per CDR3 protein. The sample has roughly 790,000 distinct CDR3 sequences, roughly 43% seen once. This clonotype has only a few counts. The antigen is not known. This chain connects TRBV18 to TRBJ2-5, with 8 bases matching TRBD1. The sequence derives from a woman in her sixties in good health. What was sequenced was blood. CDR3 in DNA: TGTGCCAGCTCACCATTCGACAGGGGAGAGACCCAGTACTTC. It yields the protein CASSPFDRGETQYF.